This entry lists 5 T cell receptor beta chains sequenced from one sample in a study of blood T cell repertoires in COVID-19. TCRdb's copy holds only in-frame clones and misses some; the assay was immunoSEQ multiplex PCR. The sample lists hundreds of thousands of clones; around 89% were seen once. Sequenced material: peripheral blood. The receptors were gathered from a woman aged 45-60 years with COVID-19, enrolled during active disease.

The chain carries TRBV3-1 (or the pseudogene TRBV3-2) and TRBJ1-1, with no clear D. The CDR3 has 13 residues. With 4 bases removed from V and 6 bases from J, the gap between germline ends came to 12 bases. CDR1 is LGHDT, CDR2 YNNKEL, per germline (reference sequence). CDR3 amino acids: CASSPRGRAEAFF. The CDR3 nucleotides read TGTGCCAGCAGCCCTAGAGGTCGCGCTGAAGCTTTCTTT.

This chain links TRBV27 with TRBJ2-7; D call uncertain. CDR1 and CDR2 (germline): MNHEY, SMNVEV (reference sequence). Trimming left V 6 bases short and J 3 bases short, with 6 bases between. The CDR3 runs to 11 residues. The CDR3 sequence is CASSLFYEQYF. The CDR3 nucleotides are TGTGCCAGCAGCCTTTTCTACGAGCAGTACTTC.

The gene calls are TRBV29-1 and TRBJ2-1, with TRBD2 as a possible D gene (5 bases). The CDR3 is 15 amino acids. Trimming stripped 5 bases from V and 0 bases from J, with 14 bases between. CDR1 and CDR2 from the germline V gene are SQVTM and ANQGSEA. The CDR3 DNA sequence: TGCAGCGTTCCCTTAGCGTCGAGCTCCTACAATGAGCAGTTCTTC. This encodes CSVPLASSSYNEQFF.

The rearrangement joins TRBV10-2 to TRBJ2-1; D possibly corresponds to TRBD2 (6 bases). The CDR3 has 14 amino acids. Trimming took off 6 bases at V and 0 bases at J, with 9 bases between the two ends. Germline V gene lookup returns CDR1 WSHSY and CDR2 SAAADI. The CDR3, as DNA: TGCGCCAGCAGCGGGACTTCCTCCTACAATGAGCAGTTCTTC. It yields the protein CASSGTSSYNEQFF.

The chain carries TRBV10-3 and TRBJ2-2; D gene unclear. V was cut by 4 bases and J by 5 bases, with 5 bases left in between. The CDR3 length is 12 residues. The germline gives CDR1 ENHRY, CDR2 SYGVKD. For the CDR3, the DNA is TGTGCCATCAGTGTGGAGACCGGGGAGCTGTTTTTT. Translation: CAISVETGELFF.